Listed here are 5 T cell receptor beta chains from one sample, sequenced in a study of T-cell memory formation after mild COVID-19. Using its own MiXCR run on the 5' RACE reads, TCRdb lists one record per CDR3 protein. The sample has around 62,000 distinct CDR3 sequences; about a quarter are singletons. The sequenced material came from PBMCs or a T cell subset sorted from them (not recorded which). The receptors were gathered from a man aged 18 to 29 who had mild COVID-19 (a few samples of this study predate the infection). Cell type and time point are not known.

In this sample, this clonotype turned up a few times. The chain employs TRBV11-2 and TRBJ2-5; 10 nucleotides agree with TRBD1. The CDR3 length is 16 residues. Trimming took 5 bases from V and 2 from J; bases not matched to a gene: 8. Germline CDR1 is SGHAT and CDR2 is FQNNGV. CDR3 sequence (DNA): TGTGCCAGCAGCACCTGGACAGGGGGAGGTCAAGAGACCCAGTACTTC. Amino acids: CASSTWTGGGQETQYF. The variable domain in full, completed from reference TRBV11-2 and TRBJ2-5, reads EAGVAQSPRYKIIEKRQSVAFWCNPISGHATLYWYQQILGQGPKLLIQFQNNGVVDDSQLPKDRFSAERLKGVDSTLKIQPAKLEDSAVYLCASSTWTGGGQETQYFGPGTRLLVL.

This clonotype was counted a few times. CDR3 DNA sequence: TGTGCCAGCAGTTTCTCTAGCGGCGGGTGGGAGACCCAGTACTTC. Encoded protein: CASSFSSGGWETQYF. The J gene is TRBJ2-5, the V gene TRBV12-3 or TRBV12-4; 7 bases map to TRBD2. This CDR3 has 15 amino acids. Losses at the gene ends were 3 bases for V and 5 bases for J; bases not matched to a gene: 9.

The chain recombines TRBV10-3 with TRBJ2-7, with 11 bases fitting TRBD2. CDR3 length: 14 amino acids. V was pared by 6 bases and J by 4 bases, with 5 bases of the junction left unmatched. The germline V gene has CDR1 ENHRY and CDR2 SYGVKD. CDR3 loop: CAISLAGGPYEQYF. The CDR3 DNA is TGTGCCATCAGCTTAGCGGGGGGGCCTTACGAGCAGTACTTC.

The genes are TRBV21-1 and TRBJ1-4; TRBD1 is the table's D call, not checked against the DNA. TRBV21-1 is recorded as a pseudogene. The CDR3 covers 17 residues. The CDR3 region has the DNA TGTGCCAGCAGCGACGAACCGGGGGCGCCGGCTAATGAAAAACTGTTTTTT. Protein: CASSDEPGAPANEKLFF.

This clonotype ranks as medium-sized. V gene TRBV30 combines with J gene TRBJ2-7; D possibly corresponds to TRBD1 (5 bases). The germline V and J ends were trimmed by 0 bases and 4 bases, with 10 bases remaining between them. Germline values: CDR1 GTSNPN, CDR2 SVGIG (reference sequence). The CDR3 length is 13 residues. CDR3 region: CAWSVQVQYEQYF. In DNA, the CDR3 is TGTGCCTGGAGTGTACAGGTCCAGTACGAGCAGTACTTC.